Following are 6 T cell receptor beta chains from one sample sequenced in a study of blood T cells in healthy people across ages. PCR was performed a second time for about 7 to 12 cycles using a sample-barcoded 5' primer and a J-beta primer mix. One entry per CDR3 protein results from TCRdb running MiXCR on the 5' RACE reads. The table records roughly 550,000 distinct CDR3 sequences, more than 20% of them present only once. This sample was also put to use in a study of T cells of mothers and their children.

The sequencing sample was made of blood. Receptor source: a boy aged 5-17 years in good health.

Ten or more counts support this clonotype. The chain uses TRBV5-1 and TRBJ1-4; D unresolved. The V end was cut by 1 base, the J end by 0 bases, with 7 bases between. The CDR3 is 15 amino acids. From germline, CDR1 is SGHRS and CDR2 YFSETQ. CDR3 residues: CASSLWTATNEKLFF. For the CDR3, the DNA is TGCGCCAGCAGCTTGTGGACGGCAACTAATGAAAAACTGTTTTTT.

V and J are TRBV29-1 and TRBJ1-2; D gene uncertain. Trimming left V 6 bases short and J 3 bases short, with 5 bases between. The CDR3 contains 10 residues. Germline CDR1 reads SQVTM; CDR2 reads ANQGSEA. CDR3 nucleotides: TGCAGCGTCACCGACTATGGCTACACCTTC. Protein: CSVTDYGYTF. The complete variable domain, with remaining parts taken from reference TRBV29-1 and TRBJ1-2, reads SAVISQKPSRDICQRGTSLTIQCQVDSQVTMMFWYRQQPGQSLTLIATANQGSEATYESGFVIDKFPISRPNLTFSTLTVSNMSPEDSSIYLCSVTDYGYTFGSGTRLTVV.

This chain joins TRBV7-2 and TRBJ1-3; no clear D. The germline V gene encodes CDR1 SGHTA and CDR2 FQGNSA. CDR3 length equals 16 residues. Deletions cut 5 bases from V and 0 bases from J, with 14 bases between. DNA for the CDR3: TGTGCCAGCAGCCCTCGGGCAGGCAGCTCTGGAAACACCATATATTTT. Protein sequence: CASSPRAGSSGNTIYF.

V is TRBV15 and J is TRBJ1-1, with unresolved D. The V end lost 4 bases, the J end lost 0 bases, and 12 bases lay between the germline ends. This CDR3 has 15 residues. CDR1 LNHNV and CDR2 YYDKDF come from the germline V gene (reference sequence). The CDR3 sequence: CATSTLTAMNTEAFF. The CDR3, as DNA: TGTGCCACCAGCACCCTGACGGCTATGAACACTGAAGCTTTCTTT. The full variable domain, its missing parts supplied by reference TRBV15 and TRBJ1-1, is DAMVIQNPRYQVTQFGKPVTLSCSQTLNHNVMYWYQQKSSQAPKLLFHYYDKDFNNEADTPDNFQSRRPNTSFCFLDIRSPGLGDTAMYLCATSTLTAMNTEAFFGQGTRLTVV.

This clonotype was detected only a few times. The gene calls are TRBV20-1 and TRBJ2-5; 11 nucleotides agree with TRBD2. TRBJ2-7 matches the DNA end more closely, so the J call is doubtful. Germline CDR1 is DFQATT and CDR2 is SNEGSKA (reference sequence). The CDR3 covers 14 residues. Here the CDR3 reads CSAITSGGYYEQYF. Written as DNA, the CDR3 is TGCAGTGCCATTACTAGCGGGGGATACTACGAGCAGTACTTC.

This clonotype was picked up a small number of times. The V and J genes are TRBV5-1 and TRBJ2-5, with D tentatively TRBD1 (5 bases). The better agreement between TRBJ2-7 and the DNA end casts doubt on the J call. The V gene's germline CDR1 is SGHRS and CDR2 YFSETQ. This CDR3 spans 13 amino acids. The CDR3 loop reads CASSLAGPNEQYF. The DNA of the CDR3 is TGCGCCAGCAGCTTGGCAGGGCCCAACGAGCAGTACTTC.